The sequence of this TCR beta chain was determined in a study of T cells after yellow fever vaccination (dated by TCRdb to about 2019). At the level of the whole study: The SMART-Seq v4 Ultra Low Input RNA kit was used to prepare libraries from fractions with low cell numbers. To follow T-cell clones before and after primary and booster YFV17D yellow fever vaccination, bulk TCR alpha and beta repertoires were sequenced over time. Two healthy male donors, one aged 18 to 30 and one aged 30 to 40 years, made up the cohort. Blood samples were taken at several timepoints before and after primary and secondary immunization, and bulk PBMC replicates and cell subsets were isolated.

TCR cDNA was made using 5'RACE template switching, a step that added a universal primer site and unique molecular identifiers. Priming for cDNA synthesis came from both the TCR alpha and TCR beta constant segments. Two PCR steps were used to amplify libraries, with sample barcodes and sequencing adapters being added in the second step. Sequencing of libraries was done on Illumina HiSeq 2500 (2x100 bp) or NovaSeq (2x150 bp). In the source study's methods: MIGEC handled demultiplexing of reads and collapsing into UMI consensus sequences, while MiXCR performed V(D)J alignment. Vaccine-responding clonotypes were defined with edgeR using replicate PBMC samples, requiring FDR below 0.01 and a log2 fold change above 5 up to day 15. CD4 or CD8 identity was assigned to each bulk clonotype according to whether the clonotype was present at higher abundance in the sequenced CD4 repertoire or the sequenced CD8 repertoire. Through fastp at Q25 and MiXCR, TCRdb rebuilt clones from the public reads, retaining in-frame beta chains. Entries are consolidated by CDR3 protein sequence, retaining the most common genes and DNA. TCRdb, rather than the study authors, made the V and J calls. Counted in this sample were a few hundred thousand distinct CDR3 sequences; 17% of them appeared once. The ten largest clones capture roughly 17% of the sample.

V is pared back by 7 bases and J by 4 bases, with 21 bases lying between the germline termini. The germline V gene gives CDR1 as MNHNS and CDR2 as SASEGT. From the cysteine up to the phenylalanine, the CDR3 has a length of 16 residues. The retained sequence is limited to the CDR3, 48 bases, with the frame set at the first base. Worth noting for this clonotype: Its recognized antigen is unknown. Nothing much larger sits one base from this clone, and base qualities are not available.

Broad study findings and their caveats: A small fraction of clonotypes appeared in both the CD4 and CD8 compartments, likely as a result of convergent recombination. Most clones expanded after primary vaccination were re-detected after the booster (about 96% of CD4 and about 88% of CD8), suggesting broad memory maintenance. Computational filtering was required because FACS-sorted repertoires could contain abundant contaminating clonotypes from the bulk population. The secondary T-cell response was weaker than the primary response but faster, peaking on day 5 instead of day 15. Only a couple of donors were included in the study, so the extent to which the findings can be generalized is limited.

The sample's treatment or condition, from its label and the paper: live attenuated yellow fever vaccine strain. At each blood-draw timepoint, two biological replicates of bulk PBMCs were obtained. A standard Ficoll-Paque protocol was used to isolate PBMCs from peripheral blood. RNA was extracted with TriZol from bulk PBMCs, CD4 and CD8 fractions, and dextramer-positive and dextramer-negative fractions. The rearrangement joined TRBV6-1 to TRBJ2-3, with the D call tentatively TRBD1 or TRBD2, each fitting 6 bases. Sequencing was performed on PBMCs, taken around 5 days after the first yellow fever vaccination. The receptor was isolated from a man younger than 30 who received the YFV17D yellow fever vaccine. The CDR3 loop reads CASTPRGGGNPDTQYF. The nucleotide sequence is TGTGCCAGCACCCCCAGGGGTGGGGGGAACCCAGATACGCAGTATTTT.